The rows below give T cell receptor beta chains drawn from one sample of a study of response to subunit inactivated influenza vaccine. TCRdb re-analysed the RT-PCR reads in MiXCR, keeping a single row per CDR3 protein. This sample has roughly 710,000 distinct CDR3 sequences, with 14% found just once. Sequencing was performed on PBMCs from blood, taken roughly 15 days before vaccination. Every receptor here comes from a middle-aged man who received an inactivated influenza vaccine. Both conserved end residues are part of each CDR3. The order of the fields is J gene, clone size, V gene, D gene, CDR3 DNA, CDR3 protein. A D gene is named only where the DNA matches it firmly. Clone size, where shown, is once, few, many, or a class for clones that have expanded.

J: TRBJ2-2
size: .
V: TRBV5-1
D: .
DNA: TGCGCCAGCAGTGAAATTGGGAGCACCGGGGAGCTGTTTTTT
CDR3: CASSEIGSTGELFF

J: TRBJ1-2
size: .
V: TRBV6-5
D: .
DNA: TGTGCCAGCAGCCGTCCGGACTTGGGCTACACCTTC
CDR3: CASSRPDLGYTF

J: TRBJ2-7
size: few
V: TRBV10-2
D: TRBD1
DNA: TGCGCCAGCAGTGAGTTAAGGGGGCCTTACGAGCAGTACTTC
CDR3: CASSELRGPYEQYF

J: TRBJ2-5
size: .
V: TRBV28
D: .
DNA: TGTGCCAGCAGTACCCAGGGACTGTCGGGGTACCAAGAGACCCAGTACTTC
CDR3: CASSTQGLSGYQETQYF

J: TRBJ1-6
size: once
V: TRBV20-1
D: .
DNA: TGCAGTGCTAGAGATAGGGCAGGGAGAGGGTCACCCCTCCACTTT
CDR3: CSARDRAGRGSPLHF

J: TRBJ2-1
size: .
V: TRBV7-3
D: .
DNA: TGTGCCAGCAGCTTTGACGCACGCGGCAATGAGCAGTTCTTC
CDR3: CASSFDARGNEQFF

J: TRBJ1-2
size: .
V: TRBV28
D: TRBD1
DNA: TGTGCCAGCAGTACCTCACCGGGACAGGGGGCCTATGGCTACACCTTC
CDR3: CASSTSPGQGAYGYTF

J: TRBJ2-5
size: few
V: TRBV7-2
D: TRBD1
DNA: TGTGCCAGCAGCTTAGCTAGGGACAGGGGTGGGGAGACCCAGTACTTC
CDR3: CASSLARDRGGETQYF

J: TRBJ1-4
size: few
V: TRBV12-3/TRBV12-4
D: TRBD1
DNA: TGTGCCACCCAAACGACAGGGGTGCGGGAAAAACTGTTTTTT
CDR3: CATQTTGVREKLFF

J: TRBJ2-7
size: few
V: TRBV6-2/TRBV6-3
D: .
DNA: TGTGCCAGCAGTTACGAGAGAGGGGCGGCCTACGAGCAGTACTTC
CDR3: CASSYERGAAYEQYF

J: TRBJ2-1
size: .
V: TRBV5-1
D: TRBD2
DNA: TGCGCCAGCAGCTTGAGGGAGGGCCTCAGGCATGAGCAGTTCTTC
CDR3: CASSLREGLRHEQFF

J: TRBJ2-1
size: few
V: TRBV9
D: .
DNA: TGTGCCAGCAGCGTAGCTACCGGAATCCCGTACAATGAGCAGTTCTTC
CDR3: CASSVATGIPYNEQFF

J: TRBJ2-3
size: .
V: TRBV5-1
D: .
DNA: TGCGCCAGCACTACCGGGTCTCCCACAGATACGCAGTATTTT
CDR3: CASTTGSPTDTQYF

J: TRBJ2-4
size: .
V: TRBV10-1
D: TRBD2
DNA: TGCGCCAGCAGAGATGCTAGCGGGAGATCAAAAAACATTCAGTACTTC
CDR3: CASRDASGRSKNIQYF

J: TRBJ2-1
size: .
V: TRBV29-1
D: TRBD2
DNA: TGCAGCATATTGACGGGACTAGTTTTCAATGAGCAGTTCTTC
CDR3: CSILTGLVFNEQFF

J: TRBJ2-1
size: .
V: TRBV9
D: .
DNA: TGTGCCAGCAGCGTAGTTGGGGGGACCTACAATGAGCAGTTCTTC
CDR3: CASSVVGGTYNEQFF

J: TRBJ1-3
size: few
V: TRBV5-1
D: TRBD1
DNA: TGCGCCAGCAGTTTCGCCGGGACAGGGCTAAACACCATATATTTT
CDR3: CASSFAGTGLNTIYF

J: TRBJ2-2
size: few
V: TRBV28
D: TRBD1
DNA: TGTGCCAGCAGTATCCTAATGCCGGGACAGGGGAGATCCGGGGAGCTGTTTTTT
CDR3: CASSILMPGQGRSGELFF

J: TRBJ2-7
size: many
V: TRBV5-1
D: .
DNA: TGCGCCAGCAGCTTGGATGGCAACTACGAGCAGTACTTC
CDR3: CASSLDGNYEQYF

J: TRBJ1-1
size: .
V: TRBV5-1
D: .
DNA: TGCGCCAGCAGCGTCGCCAGAAACACTGAAGCTTTCTTT
CDR3: CASSVARNTEAFF

J: TRBJ2-1
size: .
V: TRBV20-1
D: .
DNA: TGCAGTGCTAGAGATGTGCCCTACAATGAGCAGTTCTTC
CDR3: CSARDVPYNEQFF

J: TRBJ2-7
size: few
V: TRBV27
D: .
DNA: TGTGCCAGCAGTTTAACAGGGAATAACGAGCAGTACTTC
CDR3: CASSLTGNNEQYF

J: TRBJ2-7
size: .
V: TRBV29-1
D: .
DNA: TGCAGCGTTGAAGATCCTCGGTGGAGAGACAAGCAGTACTTC
CDR3: CSVEDPRWRDKQYF

J: TRBJ2-7
size: .
V: TRBV3-1
D: TRBD2
DNA: TGTGCCAGCTGTTTAAGAGCGGGAGGGCTACAGGGAGGGAACTACGAGCAGTACTTC
CDR3: CASCLRAGGLQGGNYEQYF

J: TRBJ2-7
size: .
V: TRBV20-1
D: .
DNA: TGCAGTGCTAGAGCAGCGGTCCCCTACGAGCAGTACTTC
CDR3: CSARAAVPYEQYF

J: TRBJ2-2
size: few
V: TRBV11-1
D: TRBD2
DNA: TGTGCCAGCAGCAAGGGACTAGCGGGAGGACGTACCGGGGAGCTGTTTTTT
CDR3: CASSKGLAGGRTGELFF

J: TRBJ2-5
size: .
V: TRBV3-1
D: .
DNA: TGTGCCAGCAGCCAACGAAGTATCGCGGAGACCCAGTACTTC
CDR3: CASSQRSIAETQYF

J: TRBJ2-3
size: few
V: TRBV7-2
D: TRBD2
DNA: TGTGCCAGCAGCCGCTTTGTAGGTGCGGGAGGGGATACGCAGTATTTT
CDR3: CASSRFVGAGGDTQYF

J: TRBJ2-1
size: few
V: TRBV20-1
D: TRBD2
DNA: TGCAGTGCGATTTCCCTAGCGGGAGGCACACGGGCAAGGTTCGGGGAGCAGTTCTTC
CDR3: CSAISLAGGTRARFGEQFF

J: TRBJ2-3
size: few
V: TRBV20-1
D: .
DNA: TGCAGTCCAGGGTCGAGCGCAGATACGCAGTATTTT
CDR3: CSPGSSADTQYF

J: TRBJ2-2
size: many
V: TRBV9
D: .
DNA: TGTGCCAGCAGCGCAGGGGTGGCCGGGGAGCTGTTTTTT
CDR3: CASSAGVAGELFF

J: TRBJ2-3
size: few
V: TRBV7-9
D: TRBD2
DNA: TGTGCCAGCAGCCCACCGACTAGCGGAGCTAGCACAGATACGCAGTATTTT
CDR3: CASSPPTSGASTDTQYF

J: TRBJ2-5
size: .
V: TRBV12-3/TRBV12-4
D: .
DNA: TGTGCCAGCAGTCCCCTCGAAGAGACCCAGTACTTC
CDR3: CASSPLEETQYF

J: TRBJ1-4
size: many
V: TRBV11-2
D: .
DNA: TGTGCCAGCAGCAGGGCGGGGGGATCCCTTCAAAAACTGTTTTTT
CDR3: CASSRAGGSLQKLFF

J: TRBJ2-2
size: many
V: TRBV10-1
D: .
DNA: TGCGCCAGCAGTGAGTTTCTGAACACCGGGGAGCTGTTTTTT
CDR3: CASSEFLNTGELFF

J: TRBJ2-3
size: .
V: TRBV20-1
D: .
DNA: TGCAGTGCTAGAGATCGCCGGGTAGTCGGCACAGATACGCAGTATTTT
CDR3: CSARDRRVVGTDTQYF

J: TRBJ2-3
size: many
V: TRBV29-1
D: .
DNA: TGCAGCGTCCCCGTCTCGAGCACAGATACGCAGTATTTT
CDR3: CSVPVSSTDTQYF

J: TRBJ2-1
size: .
V: TRBV6-2/TRBV6-3
D: TRBD1
DNA: TGTGCCAGCATCAACGGGGACAGTTGGTACAATGAGCAGTTCTTC
CDR3: CASINGDSWYNEQFF

J: TRBJ1-1
size: few
V: TRBV10-3
D: .
DNA: TGTGCCATCAGTGGCGACGGGATGAACACTGAAGCTTTCTTT
CDR3: CAISGDGMNTEAFF

J: TRBJ2-1
size: .
V: TRBV29-1
D: TRBD2
DNA: TGCAGCGCTAACTCCGGGACTAGCGGGAGGGGTCCTAACAATGAGCAGTTCTTC
CDR3: CSANSGTSGRGPNNEQFF

J: TRBJ2-4
size: .
V: TRBV3-1
D: .
DNA: TGTGCCAGCAGCCATACGGAAAACATTCAGTACTTC
CDR3: CASSHTENIQYF

J: TRBJ2-2
size: .
V: TRBV11-2
D: .
DNA: TGTGCCAGCAGCTCGGCCGCCGGGGAGCTGTTTTTT
CDR3: CASSSAAGELFF

J: TRBJ1-2
size: few
V: TRBV5-1
D: TRBD1
DNA: TGCGCCAGCAGCTCACTACAGGGGTCGGGCGGCTACACCTTC
CDR3: CASSSLQGSGGYTF

J: TRBJ2-2
size: .
V: TRBV7-2
D: TRBD2
DNA: TGTGCCAGCAGCTTCGTAGCTAGCGGGGGCAGCACCGGGGAGCTGTTTTTT
CDR3: CASSFVASGGSTGELFF

J: TRBJ1-2
size: few
V: TRBV10-2
D: .
DNA: TGCGCCAGCAGTAGTGGACAGCCTCGAGCCGGCTACACCTTC
CDR3: CASSSGQPRAGYTF

J: TRBJ2-6
size: .
V: TRBV20-1
D: TRBD1
DNA: TGCAGTGCTCTTCGCCCCGGACAGGGGTGGTCTGGGGCCAACGTCCTGACTTTC
CDR3: CSALRPGQGWSGANVLTF

J: TRBJ1-1
size: .
V: TRBV18
D: TRBD1
DNA: TGTGCCAGCTCACCACCGGCTGCAGGGGGAACTGAAGCTTTCTTT
CDR3: CASSPPAAGGTEAFF

J: TRBJ2-7
size: .
V: TRBV6-1
D: TRBD1
DNA: TGTGCCAGCAGTCTTAGGACAGGGGGCCCCTACGAGCAGTACTTC
CDR3: CASSLRTGGPYEQYF